Presented here are 23 T cell receptor beta chains from one specimen sequenced in a study of Tregs in tolerant kidney transplant recipients (dated by TCRdb to about 2019). The library was made by the immunoSEQ multiplex PCR assay. Not all clones reach the TCRdb copy of this immuneACCESS table, which keeps in-frame sequences only. Checked studies attribute under half of the gap to unresolved V genes and leave the rest unexplained. In this sample the table shows around 230,000 clones, 84% of which occur a single time. The ten largest clonotypes hold about 0.58% of the sample. Sequencing input: CD4+ T cells from blood. These TCRs come from a human donor in good health.

This clone was detected a few times. This rearrangement joins TRBV13 to TRBJ2-1; 10 nucleotides line up with TRBD1. Germline lookup yields CDR1 PRHDT and CDR2 FYEKMQ (reference sequence). The CDR3 is made up of 16 amino acids. Trimming removed 5 bases from V and 8 bases from J; junction bases left unmatched: 12. The CDR3 is CASSRTRDRGVYEQFF. The CDR3 region has the DNA TGTGCCAGCAGCCGAACCCGGGACAGGGGAGTATATGAGCAGTTCTTC.

This chain joins TRBV18 and TRBJ2-5; 11 positions agree with TRBD2. Trimming took 3 bases from V and 1 from J; bases not matched to a gene: 4. Germline V gene lookup returns CDR1 KGHSH and CDR2 LQKENI. The CDR3 sequence is 16 residues long. The CDR3 DNA is TGTGCCAGCTCACCCCGACTAGCGGGGATCCAAGAGACCCAGTACTTC. Amino acid sequence: CASSPRLAGIQETQYF. Supplemented by reference TRBV18 and TRBJ2-5, the full variable domain reads NAGVMQNPRHLVRRRGQEARLRCSPMKGHSHVYWYRQLPEEGLKFMVYLQKENIIDESGMPKERFSAEFPKEGPSILRIQQVVRGDSAAYFCASSPRLAGIQETQYFGPGTRLLVL.

The chain employs TRBV6-5 and TRBJ2-7; D not certain. Per germline, CDR1 MNHEY and CDR2 SVGAGI. The CDR3 spans 14 residues. V dropped 6 bases and J dropped 4 bases, with 16 bases sitting between them. The CDR3 spells CASSHQDTRYEQYF. The CDR3 coding sequence is TGTGCCAGCAGCCACCAAGACACCCGTTACGAGCAGTACTTC.

The chain combines TRBV7-6 with TRBJ1-3; no firm D call. The CDR3 is made up of 12 amino acids. Trimming removed 5 bases from V and 8 bases from J, with 10 bases in between. Germline CDR1 and CDR2: SGHVS and FNYEAQ. CDR3 protein: CASSLHLDTIYF. The CDR3 region has the DNA TGTGCCAGCAGCCTCCACTTAGACACCATATATTTT.

This clone was detected only a few times. V is TRBV10-1 and J is TRBJ1-1; weak D call: TRBD1 (5 bases). The CDR3 runs 13 residues. The germline V gene encodes CDR1 WNHNN and CDR2 SYGVQD (reference sequence). Trimming stripped 2 bases from V and 5 bases from J, with 9 bases between. CDR3 in amino acids: CASSEAGGTEAFF. CDR3 nucleotides: TGCGCCAGCAGTGAGGCGGGGGGGACTGAAGCTTTCTTT.

Written as DNA, the CDR3 is TGCGCCAGCAGCCCCGGGACAACCCAAGAGACCCAGTACTTC. It is translated as CASSPGTTQETQYF. The rearrangement uses TRBV5-1 and TRBJ2-5; possibly TRBD1 for D (6 bases). In germline, CDR1 is SGHRS, CDR2 YFSETQ. Trimming shortened V by 4 bases and J by 1 base, and 11 bases separated the two germline ends. The CDR3 runs 14 residues. The variable domain in full, with the rest retrieved from reference TRBV5-1 and TRBJ2-5, is KAGVTQTPRYLIKTRGQQVTLSCSPISGHRSVSWYQQTPGQGLQFLFEYFSETQRNKGNFPGRFSGRQFSNSRSEMNVSTLELGDSALYLCASSPGTTQETQYFGPGTRLLVL.

The genes are TRBV18 and TRBJ2-5; the D gene is possibly TRBD1 (6 bases). This CDR3 is 14 amino acids long. V lost 5 bases to trimming and J lost 1 base, with 11 bases between them. Germline CDR1 and CDR2: KGHSH and LQKENI. CDR3 in DNA: TGTGCCAGCTCAACTAGGACAGTCCAAGAGACCCAGTACTTC. As protein: CASSTRTVQETQYF. Filled out from reference TRBV18 and TRBJ2-5, the complete variable domain reads NAGVMQNPRHLVRRRGQEARLRCSPMKGHSHVYWYRQLPEEGLKFMVYLQKENIIDESGMPKERFSAEFPKEGPSILRIQQVVRGDSAAYFCASSTRTVQETQYFGPGTRLLVL.

Of note for this clone: Mismatch with germline at one junction end may stem from a read error. This rearrangement joins TRBV7-9 to TRBJ2-7, with 10 bases identical to TRBD2. Germline loops: CDR1 SEHNR, CDR2 FQNEAQ (reference sequence). The length of the CDR3 is 15 residues. This CDR3 reads CASSLAGLAPYEQCF. The CDR3, as DNA: TGTGCCAGCAGCTTAGCGGGACTAGCGCCCTACGAGCAGTGCTTC.

A word on this clone: The sample contains more than one DNA sequence encoding this CDR3. The chain links TRBV6-5 to TRBJ2-7; D not certain. CDR3 length equals 13 residues. With 3 bases removed from V and 0 bases from J, the gap between germline ends came to 6 bases. Germline V gene lookup returns CDR1 MNHEY and CDR2 SVGAGI. CDR3 nucleotide sequence: TGTGCCAGCAGTTATCCCTCCTCCTACGAGCAGTACTTC. Translation: CASSYPSSYEQYF.

This clone appeared a single time. V gene TRBV7-2 combines with J gene TRBJ2-4; perhaps TRBD2 as D (6 bases). V lost 2 bases, J lost 6 bases, and 14 bases lay in between. Germline CDR1 reads SGHTA; CDR2 reads FQGNSA. This CDR3 has 15 residues. The DNA of the CDR3 is TGTGCCAGCAGCTTATGGGTTAGGGGAGGAAACATTCAGTACTTC. Translated, it gives CASSLWVRGGNIQYF.

This clone was counted only a few times. The gene calls are TRBV18 and TRBJ2-3, with D perhaps matching TRBD1 (6 bases). Germline values: CDR1 KGHSH, CDR2 LQKENI. V lost 3 bases and J lost 2, with 12 bases in between. This CDR3 is 15 amino acids long. CDR3 loop: CASSPDVGATDTQYF. The CDR3, as DNA: TGTGCCAGCTCACCGGACGTGGGGGCCACAGATACGCAGTATTTT.

The chain employs TRBV23-1 and TRBJ2-5, with D tentatively TRBD1 (6 bases). The J call may not be correct, given that the DNA end is closer to TRBJ2-7. TRBV23-1 is designated an ORF whose function remains uncertain. The CDR3 is 15 amino acids. In DNA form, the CDR3 reads TGCGCCAGCCCTGATACAGCTACAGGGACATACGAGCAGTACTTC. Translation gives CASPDTATGTYEQYF.

This rearrangement joins TRBV5-1 to TRBJ1-2; D gene unclear. This CDR3 has 13 amino acids. V was cut by 1 base and J by 4 bases, with 8 bases left in between. The germline V gene encodes CDR1 SGHRS and CDR2 YFSETQ. Here the CDR3 DNA reads TGCGCCAGCAGCTTGACCCAGCCCTATGGCTACACCTTC. This encodes CASSLTQPYGYTF.

This clone has just one count. CDR3 sequence reads: CASSMDHITEQFF. The CDR3 DNA sequence: TGTGCCAGTAGTATGGACCACATCACTGAGCAGTTCTTC. The chain employs TRBV19 and TRBJ2-1, with D uncertain. The CDR3 is 13 residues long. Germline V gene data show CDR1 as LNHDA and CDR2 as SQIVND (reference sequence). Trimming left V 3 bases short and J 9 bases short, with 12 bases between.

Only one count was recorded for this clone. The rearrangement joins TRBV5-6 to TRBJ1-1; D is unclear. The V gene's germline CDR1 is SGHDT and CDR2 YYEEEE. Trimming shortened V by 0 bases and J by 0 bases, and 3 bases separated the two germline ends. The CDR3 contains 13 residues. In DNA form, the CDR3 reads TGTGCCAGCAGCTTGGCATTGAACACTGAAGCTTTCTTT. Its protein product is CASSLALNTEAFF.

This clone was recorded only once. Here the CDR3 DNA reads TGCAGTGCCGGGGGCGGGAGGGCCCGCAATGAGCAGTTCTTC. Its translation is CSAGGGRARNEQFF. The rearrangement joins TRBV29-1 to TRBJ2-1; TRBD2 matches 9 bases. Germline CDR1 reads SQVTM; CDR2 reads ANQGSEA. CDR3 length: 14 residues.

This clone was seen once. At one end the junction does not follow the germline gene, possibly because of a read error. This rearrangement joins TRBV12-5 to TRBJ1-3, with 7 bases lining up with TRBD1. Germline V gene lookup returns CDR1 LGHNT and CDR2 FRNRAP. The CDR3 length is 12 residues. CDR3 sequence reads: CASGLDQGVRHF. CDR3 in DNA: TGTGCTAGTGGTTTGGATCAGGGGGTCCGACATTTT. Supplemented by reference TRBV12-5 and TRBJ1-3, the full variable domain reads DARVTQTPRHKVTEMGQEVTMRCQPILGHNTVFWYRQTMMQGLELLAYFRNRAPLDDSGMPKDRFSAEMPDATLATLKIQPSEPRDSAVYFCASGLDQGVRHFGEGSWLTVV.

This chain links TRBV28 with TRBJ1-1; no reliable D call. The ends were cut back, 3 bases at V and 6 bases at J, with 8 bases in the middle. Germline-derived CDR1 and CDR2 are MDHEN and SYDVKM. This CDR3 has 12 residues. The CDR3 here is CASSLAAAEAFF. CDR3 DNA sequence: TGTGCCAGCAGTTTGGCGGCGGCTGAAGCTTTCTTT.

In DNA, the CDR3 is TGTGCCATCACGGGGACAGGGAACACCGGGGAGCTGTTTTTT. The encoded protein is CAITGTGNTGELFF. This chain joins TRBV10-3 and TRBJ2-2; 8 bases match TRBD1. With V trimmed by 7 bases and J by 1 base, 2 bases remained unmatched. CDR3 length: 14 amino acids. CDR1 ENHRY and CDR2 SYGVKD come from the germline V gene.

In its sample, this clone was seen a few times. This chain links TRBV2 with TRBJ2-1; 8 nucleotides match TRBD2. This CDR3 spans 14 amino acids. Trimming cost V 4 bases and J 6 bases; bases outside gene matches: 5. Germline CDR1 SNHLY, CDR2 FYNNEI. The CDR3 bases are TGTGCCAGCAGTGTAACCGGGACTAGCAATGAGCAGTTCTTC. Its protein is CASSVTGTSNEQFF.

With regard to this clone: At the DNA level, this CDR3 is encoded by other sequences in the same sample as well. The chain recombines TRBV5-1 with TRBJ2-5; perhaps D is TRBD1 or TRBD2 (6 bases each). The better agreement between TRBJ2-7 and the DNA end casts doubt on the J call. The germline V gene encodes CDR1 SGHRS and CDR2 YFSETQ. The CDR3 loop spans 13 amino acids. Here the CDR3 reads CASSRGDLYEQYF. The CDR3 DNA is TGCGCCAGCAGCAGGGGGGACCTCTACGAGCAGTACTTC.

V is TRBV5-1 and J is TRBJ2-7, with 10 bases fitting TRBD1. The CDR3 extends over 17 amino acids. With V trimmed by 1 base and J by 5 bases, 12 bases remained unmatched. Germline assignment: CDR1 SGHRS and CDR2 YFSETQ. The CDR3 here is CASSLQPPGTGVHEQYF. As DNA, the CDR3 is TGCGCCAGCAGCTTGCAGCCCCCCGGGACAGGGGTCCACGAGCAGTACTTC.

This clone was seen once. The CDR3 loop reads CASSLIGGGRTDTQYF. As DNA, the CDR3 is TGTGCCAGCAGCCTGATTGGGGGGGGCCGCACAGATACGCAGTATTTT. The chain links TRBV5-4 to TRBJ2-3; TRBD2 is a possible D gene (7 bases). The CDR3 sequence is 16 residues long. From germline, CDR1 is SGHNT and CDR2 YYREEE (reference sequence). V was shortened by 4 bases and J by 1 base, with 16 bases between the two germline ends.